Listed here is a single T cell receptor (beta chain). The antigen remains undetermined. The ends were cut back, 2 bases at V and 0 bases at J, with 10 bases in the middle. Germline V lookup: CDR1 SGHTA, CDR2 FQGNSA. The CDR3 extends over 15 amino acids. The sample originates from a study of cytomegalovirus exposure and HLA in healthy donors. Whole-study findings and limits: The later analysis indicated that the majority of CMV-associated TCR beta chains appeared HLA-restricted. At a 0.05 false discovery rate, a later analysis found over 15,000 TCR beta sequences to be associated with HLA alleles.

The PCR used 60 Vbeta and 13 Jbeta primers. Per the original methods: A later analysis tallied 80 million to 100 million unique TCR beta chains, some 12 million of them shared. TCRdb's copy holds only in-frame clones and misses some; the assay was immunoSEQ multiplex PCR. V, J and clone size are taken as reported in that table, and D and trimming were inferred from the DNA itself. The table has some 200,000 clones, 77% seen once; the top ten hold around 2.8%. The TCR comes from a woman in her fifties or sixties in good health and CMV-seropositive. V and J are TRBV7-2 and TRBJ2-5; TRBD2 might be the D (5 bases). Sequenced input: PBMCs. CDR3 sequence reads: CASSLQAAYQETQYF. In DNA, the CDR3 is TGTGCCAGCAGCTTACAAGCGGCGTACCAAGAGACCCAGTACTTC.